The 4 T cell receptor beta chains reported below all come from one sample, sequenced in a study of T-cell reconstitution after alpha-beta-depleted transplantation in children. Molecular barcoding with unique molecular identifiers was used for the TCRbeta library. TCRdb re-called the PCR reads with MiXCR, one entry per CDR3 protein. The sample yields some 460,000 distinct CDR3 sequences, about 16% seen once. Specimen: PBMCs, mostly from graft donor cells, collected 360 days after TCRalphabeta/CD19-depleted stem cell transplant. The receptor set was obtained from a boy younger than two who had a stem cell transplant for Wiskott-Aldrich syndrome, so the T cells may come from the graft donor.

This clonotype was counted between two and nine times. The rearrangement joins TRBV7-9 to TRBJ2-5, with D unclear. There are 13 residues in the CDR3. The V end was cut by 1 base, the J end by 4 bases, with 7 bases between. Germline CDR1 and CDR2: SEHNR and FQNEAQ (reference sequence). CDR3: CASSLEKGETQYF. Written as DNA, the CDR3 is TGTGCCAGCAGCTTAGAGAAGGGAGAGACCCAGTACTTC.

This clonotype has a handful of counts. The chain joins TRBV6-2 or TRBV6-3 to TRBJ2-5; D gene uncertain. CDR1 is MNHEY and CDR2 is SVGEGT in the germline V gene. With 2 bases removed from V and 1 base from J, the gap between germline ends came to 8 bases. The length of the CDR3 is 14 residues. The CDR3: CASSYKYGQETQYF. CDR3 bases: TGTGCCAGCAGTTACAAATACGGCCAAGAGACCCAGTACTTC.

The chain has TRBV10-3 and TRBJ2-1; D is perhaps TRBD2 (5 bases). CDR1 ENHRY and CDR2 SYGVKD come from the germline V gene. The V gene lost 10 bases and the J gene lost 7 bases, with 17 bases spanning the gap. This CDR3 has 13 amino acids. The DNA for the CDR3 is TGTGCCACCGAAAAGGGAGAAATGAATGAGCAGTTCTTC. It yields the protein CATEKGEMNEQFF.

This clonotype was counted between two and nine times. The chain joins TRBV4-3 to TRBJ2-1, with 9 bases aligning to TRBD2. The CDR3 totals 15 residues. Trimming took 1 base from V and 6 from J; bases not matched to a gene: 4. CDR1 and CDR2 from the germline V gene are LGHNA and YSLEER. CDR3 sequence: CASSQGIAGVNEQFF. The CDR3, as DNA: TGCGCCAGCAGCCAAGGCATAGCGGGAGTCAATGAGCAGTTCTTC.